This record covers a single T cell receptor beta chain. What it binds is not known. The V end was cut by 3 bases, the J end by 6 bases, with 11 bases between. CDR3 size: 13 residues. Per the germline V gene, CDR1 is GTSNPN and CDR2 is SVGIG (reference sequence). These data are taken from a study of graft-versus-host responses after intestinal transplantation. Study in general: Multivisceral, liver-intestinal, or isolated intestinal grafts were transplanted into recipients. Every one of the recipients received anti-thymocyte globulin induction and afterwards took tacrolimus and steroids for around 3 years.

Produced via immunoSEQ multiplex PCR; TCRdb's table is partial and in-frame only. The repertoire holds 96,000 or so clones, 80% to 95% seen once, with around 0.17% in the top ten. Study-wide results and caveats: GvH clones appeared in recipient marrow, some first in ileum or blood. In patients with graft-donor T cell macrochimerism, allograft graft-versus-host to host-versus-graft clonal ratios were high.

The chain couples TRBV30 to TRBJ2-2; possibly TRBD1 for D (6 bases). The sequencing here drew on unstimulated CD4+ T cells sorted from spleen or lymph node cells, taken before intestinal transplant. The clonotype originates from a human donor who received an intestinal transplant. CDR3: CAWSPQGPGELFF. The CDR3 coding sequence is TGTGCCTGGAGCCCCCAGGGGCCCGGGGAGCTGTTTTTT.